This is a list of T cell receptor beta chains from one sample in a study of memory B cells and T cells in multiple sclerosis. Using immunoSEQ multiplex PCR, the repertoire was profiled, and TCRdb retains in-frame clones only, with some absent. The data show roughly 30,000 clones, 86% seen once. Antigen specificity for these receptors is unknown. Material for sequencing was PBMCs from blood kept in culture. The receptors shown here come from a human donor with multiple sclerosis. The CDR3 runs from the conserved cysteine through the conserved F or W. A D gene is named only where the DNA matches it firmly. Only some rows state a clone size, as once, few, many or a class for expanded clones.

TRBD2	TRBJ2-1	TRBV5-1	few	TGCGCCAGCAGCTTGGGACTAGCGGATTACAATGAGCAGTTCTTC	CASSLGLADYNEQFF
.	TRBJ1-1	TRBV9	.	TGTGCCAGCAGCGTAGAGGGGGGCGGCATGAACACTGAAGCTTTCTTT	CASSVEGGGMNTEAFF
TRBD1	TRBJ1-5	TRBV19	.	TGTGCCAGTAGTAGGGACAGGAGCAATCAGCCCCAGCATTTT	CASSRDRSNQPQHF
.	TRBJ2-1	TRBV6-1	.	TGTGCCAGCAGTGAAGTTAACGTCTGGAATGAGCAGTTCTTC	CASSEVNVWNEQFF
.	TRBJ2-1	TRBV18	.	TGTGCCAGCTCGGGGGGTGAACCCCTGAGGGGTTGGAATGAGCAGTTCTTC	CASSGGEPLRGWNEQFF
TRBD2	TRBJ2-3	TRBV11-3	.	TGTGCCAGCAGCCGGACTAGTCCCGATACGCAGTATTTT	CASSRTSPDTQYF
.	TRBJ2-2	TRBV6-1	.	TGTGCCAGCAGTGGACTAACTCGAGGCACCGGGGAGCTGTTTTTT	CASSGLTRGTGELFF
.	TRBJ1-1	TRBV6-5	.	TGTGCCAGCAGTTACCGGGACCCCGTGGGGAACACTGAAGCTTTCTTT	CASSYRDPVGNTEAFF
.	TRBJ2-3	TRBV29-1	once	TGCAGCGGAACTAGAGATACGCAGTATTTT	CSGTRDTQYF
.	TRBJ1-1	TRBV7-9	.	TGTGCCAGCAGTGTCCAGGTAGCAAAAGCTTTCTTT	CASSVQVAKAFF
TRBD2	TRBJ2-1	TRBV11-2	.	TGTGCCAGCAGCTTAAGGGTCGGGAGGGGGTACACTGAGCAGTTCTTC	CASSLRVGRGYTEQFF
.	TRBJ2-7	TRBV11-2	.	TGTGCCAGCACCGGGAAAGGGCCCTCCTACGAGCAGTACTTC	CASTGKGPSYEQYF
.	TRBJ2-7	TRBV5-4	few	TGTGCCAGCAGGGGGGGAAGCGGTCTCCCTGCCGAGCAGTACTTC	CASRGGSGLPAEQYF
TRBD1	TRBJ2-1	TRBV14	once	TGTGCCAGCACTCAGGGGGAAGGGACCTACAATGAGCAGTTCTTC	CASTQGEGTYNEQFF
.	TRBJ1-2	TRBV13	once	TGTGCCAGCAGCTTTCAGCCTGGGGCTTATGGCTACACCTTC	CASSFQPGAYGYTF
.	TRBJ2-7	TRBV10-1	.	TGCGCCAGCAGTACCGGGAACTACGAGCAGTACTTC	CASSTGNYEQYF
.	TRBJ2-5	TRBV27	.	TGTGCCAGCAGTTTAGAGGGGCGGGGAGAGACCCAGTACTTC	CASSLEGRGETQYF
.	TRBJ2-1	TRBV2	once	TGTGCCAGCGCGGCCGATGAGCAGTTCTTC	CASAADEQFF
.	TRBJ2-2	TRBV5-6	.	TGTGCCAGCAGCTTGGCCGAGGTGGAGCTGTTTTTT	CASSLAEVELFF
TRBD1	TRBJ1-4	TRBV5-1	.	TGCGCCAGCAGCTCGTTACCGGGACAGGGAGAAAAACTGTTTTTT	CASSSLPGQGEKLFF
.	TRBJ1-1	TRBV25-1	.	TGTGCCAGCAGTAAGATGACAGGATGGAACACTGAAGCTTTCTTT	CASSKMTGWNTEAFF
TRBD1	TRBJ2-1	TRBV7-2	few	TGTGCCAGCAGCTTAGGGACAGGGGGCCACAATGAGCAGTTCTTC	CASSLGTGGHNEQFF
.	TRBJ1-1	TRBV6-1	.	TGTGCCAGCAGTGAAATCCCTGAAGCTTTCTTT	CASSEIPEAFF
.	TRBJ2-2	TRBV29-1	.	TGCAGCGTTGTTAAGGGGGCGAACACCGGGGAGCTGTTTTTT	CSVVKGANTGELFF
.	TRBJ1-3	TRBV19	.	TGTGCCAGTATGTGGGGATCTGGAAACACCATATATTTT	CASMWGSGNTIYF
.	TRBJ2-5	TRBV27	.	TGTGCCAGCAGTTTCAGCCGGCTGCCAGAGACCCAGTACTTC	CASSFSRLPETQYF
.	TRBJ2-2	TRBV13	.	TGTGCCAGCAGCTTAATACACACGAACACCGGGGAGCTGTTTTTT	CASSLIHTNTGELFF
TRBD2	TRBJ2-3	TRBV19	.	TGTGCCAGTAGTATAGAGGTACTAGCGCCGACCAAACGGCAGTATTTT	CASSIEVLAPTKRQYF
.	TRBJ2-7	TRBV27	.	TGTGCCAGCAGTTACGTGGCAGCGAGCTCCTACGAGCAGTACTTC	CASSYVAASSYEQYF
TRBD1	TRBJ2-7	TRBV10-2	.	TGCGCCAGCAGCCCGGGACAGGGACGCGAGCAGTACTTC	CASSPGQGREQYF
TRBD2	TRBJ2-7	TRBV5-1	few	TGCGCCAGCAGCTTGGCCGGGGGGGAGCGGCTATACGAGCAGTACTTC	CASSLAGGERLYEQYF
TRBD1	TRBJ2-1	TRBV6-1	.	TGTGCCAGCAGTCACCGGGACAGATTAGGGGGTGAGCAGTTCTTC	CASSHRDRLGGEQFF
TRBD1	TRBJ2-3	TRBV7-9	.	TGTGCCAGCAGCGGGGACAGGGGGACAGTAGATACGCAGTATTTT	CASSGDRGTVDTQYF
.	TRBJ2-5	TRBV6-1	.	TGTGCCAGCAGTGACTATGGAGAGACCCAGTACTTC	CASSDYGETQYF
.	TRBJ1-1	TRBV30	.	TGTGCCTGGAGAATCGGGGGGATGATGAACACTGAAGCTTTCTTT	CAWRIGGMMNTEAFF
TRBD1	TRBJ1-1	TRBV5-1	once	TGCGCCAGCAGCCTCGGGACAGGATCGAACACTGAAGCTTTCTTT	CASSLGTGSNTEAFF
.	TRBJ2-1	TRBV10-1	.	TGCGCCAGCAGTGAGAGTGGGAGCTACAATGAGCAGTTCTTC	CASSESGSYNEQFF
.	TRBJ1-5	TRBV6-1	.	TGTGCCAGCAGAGATTATAGCAATCAGCCCCAGCATTTT	CASRDYSNQPQHF
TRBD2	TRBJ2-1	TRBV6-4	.	TGTGCCAGCAGTGACGGCACTAGCGGGACACCTGAGCAGTTCTTC	CASSDGTSGTPEQFF